This entry features one TCR beta chain sequence. Its antigen is currently unknown. Other DNA sequences of this sample code for an identical CDR3. This entry belongs to a study of cytomegalovirus exposure and HLA in healthy donors. Findings of the study overall: Relative to the approximately 680-donor mean, N-insertions were reportedly fewer in an Asian-associated ancestry cluster in a later analysis. In vitro, a few CMV-associated chains proved specific for CMV antigens. According to an earlier analysis, most TCR beta V segments yielded productive rearrangements about 87% or about 30% of the time.

Donors showed nominal health when sampled, although they likely had unrecorded immune exposures. Primers included in the PCR were 60 Vbeta and 13 Jbeta primers. Assay: immunoSEQ multiplex PCR; the TCRdb copy retains only in-frame clones and omits some. The table lists roughly 160,000 clones, approximately 81% of them singletons, with over 2% in the top ten. This clonotype was obtained from a man in his thirties or forties in good health and CMV-seropositive. The sequencing input was PBMCs.

This chain's CDR3 is CASSVAGTGGNGYTF. The DNA of the CDR3 is TGTGCCAGCAGCGTAGCCGGGACAGGGGGGAACGGCTACACCTTC. The chain couples TRBV9 to TRBJ1-2; 11 bases fit TRBD1. Trimming cost V 0 bases and J 8 bases; bases outside gene matches: 6. Germline-derived CDR1 and CDR2 are SGDLS and YYNGEE. This CDR3 contains 15 residues.